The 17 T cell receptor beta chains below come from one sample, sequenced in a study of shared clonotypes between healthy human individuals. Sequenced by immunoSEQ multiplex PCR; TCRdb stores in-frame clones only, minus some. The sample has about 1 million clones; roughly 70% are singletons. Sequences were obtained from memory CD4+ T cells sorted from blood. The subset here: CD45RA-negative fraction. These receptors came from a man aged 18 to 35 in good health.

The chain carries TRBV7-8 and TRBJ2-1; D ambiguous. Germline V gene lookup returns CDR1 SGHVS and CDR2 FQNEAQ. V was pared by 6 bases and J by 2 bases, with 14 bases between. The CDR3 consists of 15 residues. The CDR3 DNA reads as TGTGCCAGCAGTTCCCCCGCGCTCCCCTACAATGAGCAGTTCTTC. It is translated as CASSSPALPYNEQFF.

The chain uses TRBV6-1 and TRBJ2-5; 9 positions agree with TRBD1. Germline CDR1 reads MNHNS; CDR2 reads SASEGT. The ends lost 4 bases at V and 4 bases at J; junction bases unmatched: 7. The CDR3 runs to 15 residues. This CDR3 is CASSGLRTGAETQYF. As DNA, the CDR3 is TGTGCCAGCAGTGGGTTAAGGACAGGGGCAGAGACCCAGTACTTC.

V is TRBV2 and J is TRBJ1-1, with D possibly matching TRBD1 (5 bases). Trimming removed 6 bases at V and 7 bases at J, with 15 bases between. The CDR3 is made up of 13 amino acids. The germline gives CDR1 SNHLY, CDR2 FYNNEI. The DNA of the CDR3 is TGTGCCAGCAGGCTGACAGTGCTAGGTGAAGCTTTCTTT. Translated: CASRLTVLGEAFF. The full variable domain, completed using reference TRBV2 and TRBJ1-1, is EPEVTQTPSHQVTQMGQEVILRCVPISNHLYFYWYRQILGQKVEFLVSFYNNEISEKSEIFDDQFSVERPDGSNFTLKIRSTKLEDSAMYFCASRLTVLGEAFFGQGTRLTVV.

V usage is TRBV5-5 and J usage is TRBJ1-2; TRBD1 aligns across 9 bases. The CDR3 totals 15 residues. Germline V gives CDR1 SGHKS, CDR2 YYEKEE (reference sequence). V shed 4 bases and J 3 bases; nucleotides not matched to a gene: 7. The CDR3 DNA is TGTGCCAGCAGCCCGGGGACAGGGCTCCACTATGGCTACACCTTC. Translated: CASSPGTGLHYGYTF.

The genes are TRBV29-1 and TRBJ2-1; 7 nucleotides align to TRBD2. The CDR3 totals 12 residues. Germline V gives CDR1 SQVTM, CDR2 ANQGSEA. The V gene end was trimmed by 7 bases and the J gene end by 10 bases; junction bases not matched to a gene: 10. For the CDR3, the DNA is TGCAGCGCGGGGGGAGGGCCGCAAGAGCAGTTCTTC. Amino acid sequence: CSAGGGPQEQFF.

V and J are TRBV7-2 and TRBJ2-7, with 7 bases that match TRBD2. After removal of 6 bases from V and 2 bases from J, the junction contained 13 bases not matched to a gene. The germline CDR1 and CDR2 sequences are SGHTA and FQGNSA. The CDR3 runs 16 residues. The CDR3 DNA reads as TGTGCCAGCAGTCCCACGGGGACTATTCTGACCTACGAGCAGTACTTC. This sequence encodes CASSPTGTILTYEQYF.

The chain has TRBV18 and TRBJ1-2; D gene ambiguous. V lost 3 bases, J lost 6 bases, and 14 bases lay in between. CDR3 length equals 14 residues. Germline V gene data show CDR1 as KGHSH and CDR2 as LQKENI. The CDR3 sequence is CASSPITGAHGYTF. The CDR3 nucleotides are TGTGCCAGCTCACCCATTACGGGTGCCCATGGCTACACCTTC.

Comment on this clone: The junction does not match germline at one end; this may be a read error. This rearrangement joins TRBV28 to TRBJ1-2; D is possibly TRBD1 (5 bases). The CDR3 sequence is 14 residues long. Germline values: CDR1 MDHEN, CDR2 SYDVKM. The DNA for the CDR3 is TGTGCCAGCAGTAAGGGGAGAGGAGTAAGGAGCTACATCTTC. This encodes CASSKGRGVRSYIF.

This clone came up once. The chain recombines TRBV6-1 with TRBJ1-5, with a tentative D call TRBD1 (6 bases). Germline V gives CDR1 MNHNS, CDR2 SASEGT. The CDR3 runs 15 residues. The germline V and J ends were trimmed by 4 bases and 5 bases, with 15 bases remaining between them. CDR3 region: CASSVQGISHQPQHF. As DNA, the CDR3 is TGTGCCAGCAGTGTACAGGGAATCAGTCATCAGCCCCAGCATTTT.

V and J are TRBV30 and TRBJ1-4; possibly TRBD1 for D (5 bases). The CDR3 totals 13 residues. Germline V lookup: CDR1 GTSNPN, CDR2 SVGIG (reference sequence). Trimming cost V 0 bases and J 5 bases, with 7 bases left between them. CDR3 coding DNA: TGTGCCTGGAGTGTTGGGGGGAATGAAAAACTGTTTTTT. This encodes CAWSVGGNEKLFF.

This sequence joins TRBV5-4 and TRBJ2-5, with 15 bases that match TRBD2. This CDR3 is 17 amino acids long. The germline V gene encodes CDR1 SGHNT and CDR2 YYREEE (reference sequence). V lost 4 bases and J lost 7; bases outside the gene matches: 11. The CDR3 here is CASSAGTSGGPSGTQYF. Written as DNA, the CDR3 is TGTGCCAGCAGCGCCGGGACTAGCGGGGGGCCTTCTGGGACCCAGTACTTC.

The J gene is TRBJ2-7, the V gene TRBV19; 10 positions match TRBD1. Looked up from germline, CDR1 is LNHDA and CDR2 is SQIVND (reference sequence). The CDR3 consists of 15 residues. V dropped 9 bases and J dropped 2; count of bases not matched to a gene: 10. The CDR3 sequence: CARWGTGEAPYEQYF. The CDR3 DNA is TGTGCCAGATGGGGGACAGGGGAAGCCCCCTACGAGCAGTACTTC.

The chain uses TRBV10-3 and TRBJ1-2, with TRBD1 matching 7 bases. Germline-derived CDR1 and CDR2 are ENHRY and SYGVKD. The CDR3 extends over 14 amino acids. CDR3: CATSGLEGDRAKTF. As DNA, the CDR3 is TGTGCAACATCGGGGTTAGAAGGAGACAGGGCGAAAACCTTC.

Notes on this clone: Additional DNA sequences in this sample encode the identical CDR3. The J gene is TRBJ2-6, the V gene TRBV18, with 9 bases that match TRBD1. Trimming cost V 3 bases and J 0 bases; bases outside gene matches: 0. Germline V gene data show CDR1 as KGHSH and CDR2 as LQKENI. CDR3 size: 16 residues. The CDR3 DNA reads TGTGCCAGCTCACCGACAGGGGGCTCTGGGGCCAACGTCCTGACTTTC. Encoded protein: CASSPTGGSGANVLTF.

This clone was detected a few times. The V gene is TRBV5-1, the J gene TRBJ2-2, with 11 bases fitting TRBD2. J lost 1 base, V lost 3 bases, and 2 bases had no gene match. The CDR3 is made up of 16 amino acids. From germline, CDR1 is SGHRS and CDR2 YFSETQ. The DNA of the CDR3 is TGCGCCAGCAGCTCCGGGACTAGCGGGAACACCGGGGAGCTGTTTTTT. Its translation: CASSSGTSGNTGELFF.

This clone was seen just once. This CDR3 reads CASSRDRGYQPQHF. As DNA, the CDR3 is TGTGCCAGCAGTAGGGACAGGGGTTATCAGCCCCAGCATTTT. The rearrangement links TRBV6-1 to TRBJ1-5, with 10 bases identical to TRBD1. Germline values: CDR1 MNHNS, CDR2 SASEGT. Trimming took 5 bases from V and 5 from J; bases not matched to a gene: 3. The CDR3 spans 14 residues.

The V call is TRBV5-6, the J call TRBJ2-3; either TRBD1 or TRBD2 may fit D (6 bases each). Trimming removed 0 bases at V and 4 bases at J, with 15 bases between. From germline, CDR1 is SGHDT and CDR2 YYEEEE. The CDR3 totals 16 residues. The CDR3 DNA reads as TGTGCCAGCAGCTTGGTGGGGGGCAGGGCGGCAGATACGCAGTATTTT. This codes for CASSLVGGRAADTQYF.